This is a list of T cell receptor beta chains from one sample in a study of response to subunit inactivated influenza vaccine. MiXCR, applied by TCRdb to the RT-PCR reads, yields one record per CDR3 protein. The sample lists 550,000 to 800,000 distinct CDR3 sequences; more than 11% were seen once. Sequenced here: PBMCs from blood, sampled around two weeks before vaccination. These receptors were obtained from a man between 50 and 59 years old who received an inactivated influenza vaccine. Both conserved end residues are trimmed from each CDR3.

CDR3aa: SVGVMETQY; v_gene: TRBV29-1; j_gene: TRBJ2-5; len: 9
CDR3aa: ASSYPFLTPWEGREQY; v_gene: TRBV6-5; j_gene: TRBJ2-7; len: 16
CDR3aa: ASNEDYNEQF; v_gene: TRBV5-1; j_gene: TRBJ2-1; len: 10
CDR3aa: ASSQDRRGGSGYT; v_gene: TRBV3-1; j_gene: TRBJ1-2; len: 13
CDR3aa: ASSPPRGYGYT; v_gene: TRBV7-9; j_gene: TRBJ1-2; len: 11
CDR3aa: ASSITGHGKTGELF; v_gene: TRBV5-1; j_gene: TRBJ2-2; len: 14
CDR3aa: SAGPGTGDSYEQY; v_gene: TRBV29-1; j_gene: TRBJ2-7; len: 13
CDR3aa: ASSLSGPQY; v_gene: TRBV12-3/TRBV12-4; j_gene: TRBJ2-5; len: 9
CDR3aa: ASSPRGGIEQF; v_gene: TRBV7-2; j_gene: TRBJ2-1; len: 11
CDR3aa: ASSSLRGQSTDTQY; v_gene: TRBV11-2; j_gene: TRBJ2-3; len: 14
CDR3aa: ATSRDRASGMVGEETQY; v_gene: TRBV15; j_gene: TRBJ2-5; len: 17
CDR3aa: ASSHRGTYGYT; v_gene: TRBV12-3/TRBV12-4; j_gene: TRBJ1-2; len: 11
CDR3aa: SASQGNTGELF; v_gene: TRBV20-1; j_gene: TRBJ2-2; len: 11
CDR3aa: ASRRGDLNTGELF; v_gene: TRBV4-3; j_gene: TRBJ2-2; len: 13
CDR3aa: SAPWRGPSDEQF; v_gene: TRBV20-1; j_gene: TRBJ2-1; len: 12
CDR3aa: ASSSNTGDLF; v_gene: TRBV6-5; j_gene: TRBJ2-2; len: 10
CDR3aa: ASSLMQPQETQY; v_gene: TRBV7-9; j_gene: TRBJ2-5; len: 12
CDR3aa: ASRRTETQY; v_gene: TRBV5-1; j_gene: TRBJ2-5; len: 9
CDR3aa: ASSQVFPGRETQY; v_gene: TRBV4-1; j_gene: TRBJ2-5; len: 13
CDR3aa: ASSLLGPNTEAF; v_gene: TRBV5-6; j_gene: TRBJ1-1; len: 12
CDR3aa: ASSLGSAGGRGEQF; v_gene: TRBV7-6; j_gene: TRBJ2-1; len: 14
CDR3aa: ASSYSMGRMEQY; v_gene: TRBV6-5; j_gene: TRBJ2-7; len: 12
CDR3aa: ASSVNAGQGPGYNEQF; v_gene: TRBV9; j_gene: TRBJ2-1; len: 16
CDR3aa: AISPAGRCYEQY; v_gene: TRBV4-2; j_gene: TRBJ2-7; len: 12
CDR3aa: AVSGTGGPDTQY; v_gene: TRBV24-1; j_gene: TRBJ2-3; len: 12
CDR3aa: SARGAAGTEAF; v_gene: TRBV20-1; j_gene: TRBJ1-1; len: 11
CDR3aa: ASSLDGTGSTDTQY; v_gene: TRBV7-3; j_gene: TRBJ2-3; len: 14
CDR3aa: ASSPTTLPVSTDTQY; v_gene: TRBV5-1; j_gene: TRBJ2-3; len: 15
CDR3aa: SARHLGGAYEQY; v_gene: TRBV20-1; j_gene: TRBJ2-7; len: 12
CDR3aa: ASSQAGRAPYNEQF; v_gene: TRBV4-2; j_gene: TRBJ2-1; len: 14
CDR3aa: ASSQFRGSGGYNEQF; v_gene: TRBV14; j_gene: TRBJ2-1; len: 15
CDR3aa: ASSFGDANQPQH; v_gene: TRBV5-1; j_gene: TRBJ1-5; len: 12
CDR3aa: ASSLRTLNTEAF; v_gene: TRBV5-1; j_gene: TRBJ1-1; len: 12